Below are 13 T cell receptor beta chains sequenced from a single sample in a study of PD-L1 blockade in urothelial cancer. Some clones are missing from TCRdb's copy, which holds only in-frame ones; the method was immunoSEQ multiplex PCR. This table has roughly 130,000 clones, roughly 80% appearing once. Time point of the sample: pretreatment peripheral blood. The sequences come from PBMCs, collected around atezolizumab (anti-PD-L1) treatment. These TCRs come from a man aged 45-60 years with urothelial cancer.

The J gene is TRBJ1-1, the V gene TRBV19, with 10 bases that match TRBD1. Looked up from germline, CDR1 is LNHDA and CDR2 is SQIVND (reference sequence). This CDR3 is built from 17 residues. The junction had 11 bases not matched to a gene; V was cut back by 5 bases and J by 2 bases. DNA for the CDR3: TGTGCCAGTAGTGGTAGAAGGACAGGGGGGGTAAACACTGAAGCTTTCTTT. Translated, it gives CASSGRRTGGVNTEAFF.

V usage is TRBV7-9 and J usage is TRBJ2-1; TRBD2 is a possible D gene (6 bases). The V end was cut by 2 bases, the J end by 7 bases, with 24 bases between. The CDR3 has 18 residues. Germline V gene data show CDR1 as SEHNR and CDR2 as FQNEAQ (reference sequence). CDR3 sequence reads: CASSLLPIAEVHNNEQFF. The DNA for the CDR3 is TGTGCCAGCAGCTTACTCCCAATAGCGGAGGTACACAATAATGAGCAGTTCTTC. The entire variable domain, with the rest obtained from reference TRBV7-9 and TRBJ2-1, is as follows: DTGVSQNPRHKITKRGQNVTFRCDPISEHNRLYWYRQTLGQGPEFLTYFQNEAQLEKSRLLSDRFSAERPKGSFSTLEIQRTEQGDSAMYLCASSLLPIAEVHNNEQFFGPGTRLTVL.

The chain uses TRBV5-6 and TRBJ2-7; the D gene is possibly TRBD2 (5 bases). The CDR3 loop spans 15 amino acids. Germline CDR1 is SGHDT and CDR2 is YYEEEE. V was pared by 0 bases and J by 3 bases, with 13 bases between. The CDR3: CASSLARGFYYEQYF. CDR3 DNA: TGTGCCAGCAGCTTGGCGCGCGGGTTCTACTACGAGCAGTACTTC.

The V gene is TRBV15, the J gene TRBJ1-1, with 7 bases aligning to TRBD1. The CDR3 loop spans 17 amino acids. The V gene's germline CDR1 is LNHNV and CDR2 YYDKDF (reference sequence). The J segment lost 1 base and the V segment lost 5 bases, leaving 13 bases of the junction unmatched. DNA for the CDR3: TGTGCCACCAGCCCTCATGGCCAAAACAGGGGGAACACTGAAGCTTTCTTT. This gives the protein CATSPHGQNRGNTEAFF.

This clone came up once. Other DNA sequences in this sample translate to the same CDR3. The chain uses TRBV5-1 and TRBJ1-5; 8 bases align to TRBD1. Germline V lookup: CDR1 SGHRS, CDR2 YFSETQ. The length of the CDR3 is 13 residues. The ends lost 4 bases at V and 6 bases at J; junction bases unmatched: 3. The chain's CDR3 is CASSLGQGQPQHF. DNA of the CDR3: TGCGCCAGCAGCCTTGGACAGGGTCAGCCCCAGCATTTT.

This rearrangement joins TRBV14 to TRBJ2-6; D may be TRBD2 (5 bases). V lost 1 base and J 0 bases, leaving 10 bases between the germline ends. Germline CDR1 is SGHDN and CDR2 is FVKESK. The CDR3 consists of 17 residues. The CDR3 sequence is CASSQASGISGANVLTF. The CDR3 DNA sequence: TGTGCCAGCAGCCAAGCGTCGGGGATCTCTGGGGCCAACGTCCTGACTTTC.

The chain uses TRBV5-4 and TRBJ2-2; TRBD1 matches at 7 bases. Per germline, CDR1 SGHNT and CDR2 YYREEE (reference sequence). Germline trimming cut 3 bases from V and 4 bases from J; bases unmatched to any gene: 3. This CDR3 contains 14 residues. In DNA, the CDR3 is TGTGCCAGCAGCTCCCCAGGGGGCACCGGGGAGCTGTTTTTT. It translates to CASSSPGGTGELFF.

In its sample, this clone was seen a few times. This sequence joins TRBV5-8 and TRBJ1-6; a weak D match, TRBD1 (5 bases). V lost 3 bases, J lost 7 bases, and 8 bases lay in between. Germline V gives CDR1 SGHTS, CDR2 YDEGEE. The length of the CDR3 is 13 residues. The CDR3 region is CASSSRANSPLHF. CDR3 DNA sequence: TGTGCCAGCAGCTCCAGGGCGAATTCACCCCTCCACTTT.

The rearrangement joins TRBV28 to TRBJ1-5, with 7 bases fitting TRBD1. Germline V lookup: CDR1 MDHEN, CDR2 SYDVKM. The CDR3 runs to 16 residues. Trimming at V came to 6 bases and at J to 0 bases, leaving 8 bases not matched to a gene. The CDR3, as DNA: TGTGCCAGCAGCCGAGGGACAGCACATAGCAATCAGCCCCAGCATTTT. Protein product: CASSRGTAHSNQPQHF.

The rearrangement links TRBV2 to TRBJ1-5, with 12 bases matching TRBD1. This CDR3 contains 16 residues. The trim removed 5 bases at V and 2 bases at J, leaving 4 bases unmatched. CDR1 is SNHLY and CDR2 is FYNNEI in the germline V gene. The DNA for the CDR3 is TGTGCCAGCAGTCGGGACAGGGGGCTGGGCAATCAGCCCCAGCATTTT. This encodes CASSRDRGLGNQPQHF. The full variable domain, completed using reference TRBV2 and TRBJ1-5, is EPEVTQTPSHQVTQMGQEVILRCVPISNHLYFYWYRQILGQKVEFLVSFYNNEISEKSEIFDDQFSVERPDGSNFTLKIRSTKLEDSAMYFCASSRDRGLGNQPQHFGDGTRLSIL.

The gene calls are TRBV6-5 and TRBJ2-7, with 7 bases lining up with TRBD1. CDR3 length: 15 residues. Germline V gene data show CDR1 as MNHEY and CDR2 as SVGAGI. The trim removed 6 bases at V and 2 bases at J, leaving 10 bases unmatched. The CDR3 sequence: CASSPIPGQTYEQYF. The CDR3 DNA follows: TGTGCCAGCAGCCCTATCCCGGGACAGACCTACGAGCAGTACTTC.

The chain links TRBV7-8 to TRBJ2-1, with 14 bases matching TRBD2. J lost 7 bases, V lost 5 bases, and 7 bases had no gene match. The CDR3 runs 16 residues. The V gene's germline CDR1 is SGHVS and CDR2 FQNEAQ. The CDR3 DNA reads TGTGCCAGCAGCCGTGGGACTAGCGGGAGTTTAAATGAGCAGTTCTTC. Translation gives CASSRGTSGSLNEQFF.

The J gene is TRBJ2-7, the V gene TRBV28; D uncertain. Per germline, CDR1 MDHEN and CDR2 SYDVKM. This CDR3 is 13 amino acids long. Trimming removed 3 bases from V and 3 bases from J, with 9 bases in between. CDR3 sequence: CASSLRQLYEQYF. In DNA, the CDR3 is TGTGCCAGCAGTTTGAGGCAGCTCTACGAGCAGTACTTC.